One and the same sample provided the 2 T cell receptor beta chains below, sequenced in a study of blood T cell repertoires in COVID-19. The assay was immunoSEQ multiplex PCR, and TCRdb's table has in-frame clones only and misses some. The sample comprises about 300,000 clones, roughly 80% of which are singletons, and roughly 1.5% rests with the top ten. The specimen sequenced was peripheral blood. The source of these receptors is a human donor with COVID-19, enrolled during active disease. The donor label of this sample is uncertain.

The J gene is TRBJ2-3, the V gene TRBV28; 14 bases agree with TRBD2. The CDR3 spans 16 residues. The V gene's germline CDR1 is MDHEN and CDR2 SYDVKM. Unmatched junction bases numbered 1, after V lost 4 bases and J lost 1 base. CDR3 region: CASSSGLAGGTDTQYF. The CDR3 coding sequence is TGTGCCAGCAGTTCGGGACTAGCGGGAGGCACAGATACGCAGTATTTT.

This chain connects TRBV25-1 to TRBJ1-1, with 8 positions matching TRBD1. The germline V gene encodes CDR1 MGHDK and CDR2 SYGVNS. The CDR3 sequence is 16 residues long. After removal of 5 bases from V and 4 bases from J, the junction contained 12 bases not matched to a gene. CDR3 residues: CASSRQGTAVSTEAFF. Here the CDR3 DNA reads TGTGCCAGCAGTAGACAGGGGACGGCCGTTTCCACTGAAGCTTTCTTT.